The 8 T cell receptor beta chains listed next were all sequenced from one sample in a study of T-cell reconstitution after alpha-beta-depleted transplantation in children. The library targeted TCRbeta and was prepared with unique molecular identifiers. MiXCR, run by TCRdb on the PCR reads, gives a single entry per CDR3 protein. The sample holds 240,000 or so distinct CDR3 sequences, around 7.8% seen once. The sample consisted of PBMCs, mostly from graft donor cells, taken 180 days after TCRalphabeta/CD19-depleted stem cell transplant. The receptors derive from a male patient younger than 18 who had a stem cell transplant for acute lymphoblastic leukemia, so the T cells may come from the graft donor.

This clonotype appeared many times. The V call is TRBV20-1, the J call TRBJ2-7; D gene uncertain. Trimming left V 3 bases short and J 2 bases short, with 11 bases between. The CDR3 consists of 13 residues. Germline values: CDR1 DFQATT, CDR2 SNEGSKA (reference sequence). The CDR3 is CSASPMIPYEQYF. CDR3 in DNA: TGCAGTGCTAGTCCGATGATCCCCTACGAGCAGTACTTC.

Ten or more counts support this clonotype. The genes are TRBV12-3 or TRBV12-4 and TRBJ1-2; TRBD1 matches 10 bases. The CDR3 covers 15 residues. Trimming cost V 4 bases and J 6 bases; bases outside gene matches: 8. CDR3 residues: CASSYSPGTGDGYTF. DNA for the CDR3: TGTGCCAGCAGTTATTCTCCCGGGACAGGGGATGGCTACACCTTC.

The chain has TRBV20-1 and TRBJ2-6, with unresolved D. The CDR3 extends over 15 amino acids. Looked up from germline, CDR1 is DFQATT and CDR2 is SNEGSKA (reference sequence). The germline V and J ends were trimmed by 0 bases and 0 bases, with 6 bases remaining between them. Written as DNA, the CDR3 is TGCAGTGCTAGAGATCCCGGCTCTGGGGCCAACGTCCTGACTTTC. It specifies CSARDPGSGANVLTF.

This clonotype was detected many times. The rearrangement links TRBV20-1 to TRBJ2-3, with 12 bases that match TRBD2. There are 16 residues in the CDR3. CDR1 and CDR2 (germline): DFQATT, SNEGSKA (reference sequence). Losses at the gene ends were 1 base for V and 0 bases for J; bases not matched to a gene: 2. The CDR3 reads CSARAGTSGSTDTQYF. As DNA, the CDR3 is TGCAGTGCTAGAGCTGGGACTAGCGGGAGCACAGATACGCAGTATTTT.

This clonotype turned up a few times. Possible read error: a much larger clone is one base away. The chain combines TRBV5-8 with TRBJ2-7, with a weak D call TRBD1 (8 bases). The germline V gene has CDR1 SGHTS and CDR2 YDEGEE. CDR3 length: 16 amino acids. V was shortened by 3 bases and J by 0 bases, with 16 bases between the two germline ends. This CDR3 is CASSSGGDRSSYEQYF. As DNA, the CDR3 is TGTGCCAGCAGCTCTGGGGGGGACAGGAGCTCCTACGAGCAGTACTTC. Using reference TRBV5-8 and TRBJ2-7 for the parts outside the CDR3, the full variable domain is EAGVTQSPTHLIKTRGQQATLRCSPISGHTSVYWYQQALGLGLQFLLWYDEGEERNRGNFPPRFSGRQFPNYSSELNVNALELEDSALYLCASSSGGDRSSYEQYFGPGTRLTVT.

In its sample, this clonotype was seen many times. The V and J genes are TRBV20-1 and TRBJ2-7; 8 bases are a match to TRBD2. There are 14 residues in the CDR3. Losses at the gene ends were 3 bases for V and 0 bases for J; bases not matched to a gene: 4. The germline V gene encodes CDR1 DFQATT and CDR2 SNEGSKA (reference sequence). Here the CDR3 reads CSARSGRSSYEQYF. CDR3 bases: TGCAGTGCTAGGAGCGGGAGATCCTCCTACGAGCAGTACTTC.

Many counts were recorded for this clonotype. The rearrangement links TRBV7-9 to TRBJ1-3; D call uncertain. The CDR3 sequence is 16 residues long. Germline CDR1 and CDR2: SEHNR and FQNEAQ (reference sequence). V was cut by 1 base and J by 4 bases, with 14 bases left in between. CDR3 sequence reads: CASSLEGGGAGNTIYF. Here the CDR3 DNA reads TGTGCCAGCAGCTTAGAAGGCGGAGGAGCAGGAAACACCATATATTTT.

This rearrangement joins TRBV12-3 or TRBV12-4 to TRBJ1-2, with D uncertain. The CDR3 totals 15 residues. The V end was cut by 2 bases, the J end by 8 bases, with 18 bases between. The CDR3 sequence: CASSLPRTTPEGYTF. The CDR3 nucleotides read TGTGCCAGCAGTTTACCCCGGACCACACCGGAGGGCTACACCTTC.